This record concerns one TCR beta chain sequence. This specimen belongs to a study of human T cells and chemical hapten exposure. Study-wide background: Researchers reported sensitizing a 2 cm by 2 cm upper inner arm skin site with 2% DPC.

Time point in this sample: patch test 3, about 24 weeks after DPC sensitization. Treatment reported: therapeutic diphenylcyclopropenone sensitization with weekly scalp DPC. The CDR3 contains 16 residues. Germline values: CDR1 SEHNR, CDR2 FQNEAQ (reference sequence). V was pared by 5 bases and J by 10 bases, with 13 bases of the junction left unmatched. One entry per CDR3 protein, called by TCRdb with MiXCR from the RACE reads. The profile shows 80,000 to 100,000 distinct CDR3 sequences, around 25% of them singletons. The TCR sequence derives from a man aged 40-49 years with alopecia areata. Some clones in this sample may be carry-over from other donors' samples. The chain combines TRBV7-9 with TRBJ2-1; 11 bases are a match to TRBD2. This specimen was whole blood, taken in connection with sensitization to the hapten diphenylcyclopropenone (DPC). The CDR3 sequence is CASSGWTSGRLREQFF. The CDR3 bases are TGTGCCAGCAGCGGATGGACTAGCGGGCGGTTAAGAGAGCAGTTCTTC.